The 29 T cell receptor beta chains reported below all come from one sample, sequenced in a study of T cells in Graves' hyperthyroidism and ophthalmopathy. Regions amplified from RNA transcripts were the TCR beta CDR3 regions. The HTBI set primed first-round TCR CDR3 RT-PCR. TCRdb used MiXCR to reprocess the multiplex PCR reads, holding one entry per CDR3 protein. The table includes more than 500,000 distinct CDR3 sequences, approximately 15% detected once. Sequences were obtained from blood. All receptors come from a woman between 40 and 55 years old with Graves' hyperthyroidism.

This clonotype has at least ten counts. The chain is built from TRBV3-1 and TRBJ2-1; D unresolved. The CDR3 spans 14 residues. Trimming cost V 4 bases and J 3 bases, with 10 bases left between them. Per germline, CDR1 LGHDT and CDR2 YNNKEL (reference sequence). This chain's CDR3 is CASSRATVYNEQFF. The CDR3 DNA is TGTGCCAGCAGCCGGGCAACTGTCTACAATGAGCAGTTCTTC.

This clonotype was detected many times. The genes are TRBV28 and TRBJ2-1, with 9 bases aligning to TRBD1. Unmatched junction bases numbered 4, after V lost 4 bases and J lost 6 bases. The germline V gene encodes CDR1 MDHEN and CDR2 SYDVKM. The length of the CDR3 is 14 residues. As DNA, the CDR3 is TGTGCCAGCAGTTCCTCGGGACAGGGCAATGAGCAGTTCTTC. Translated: CASSSSGQGNEQFF.

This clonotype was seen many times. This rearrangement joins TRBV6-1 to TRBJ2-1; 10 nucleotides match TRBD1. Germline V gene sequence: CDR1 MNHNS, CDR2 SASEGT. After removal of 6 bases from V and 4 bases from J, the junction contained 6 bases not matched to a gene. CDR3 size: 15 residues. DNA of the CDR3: TGTGCCAGCAGGATGGACAGGGGGAATTACAATGAGCAGTTCTTC. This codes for CASRMDRGNYNEQFF.

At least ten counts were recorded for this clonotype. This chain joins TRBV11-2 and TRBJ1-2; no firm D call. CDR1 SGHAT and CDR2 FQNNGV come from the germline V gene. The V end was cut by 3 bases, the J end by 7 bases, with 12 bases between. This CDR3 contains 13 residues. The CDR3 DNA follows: TGTGCCAGCAGCTTTTTGGGCAACCCTGGCTACACCTTC. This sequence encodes CASSFLGNPGYTF.

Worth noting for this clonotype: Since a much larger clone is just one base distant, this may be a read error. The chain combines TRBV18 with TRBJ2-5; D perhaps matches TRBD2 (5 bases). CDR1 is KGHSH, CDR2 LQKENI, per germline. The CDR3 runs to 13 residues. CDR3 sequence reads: CTSSPGIGETQYF. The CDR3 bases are TGTACCAGCTCACCGGGAATCGGCGAGACCCAGTACTTC.

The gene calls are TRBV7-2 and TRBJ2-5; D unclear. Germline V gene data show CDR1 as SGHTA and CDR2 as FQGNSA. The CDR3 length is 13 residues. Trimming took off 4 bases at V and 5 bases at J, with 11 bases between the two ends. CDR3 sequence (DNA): TGTGCCAGCAGCTCGGGTGGGGTTGAGACCCAGTACTTC. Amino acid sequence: CASSSGGVETQYF.

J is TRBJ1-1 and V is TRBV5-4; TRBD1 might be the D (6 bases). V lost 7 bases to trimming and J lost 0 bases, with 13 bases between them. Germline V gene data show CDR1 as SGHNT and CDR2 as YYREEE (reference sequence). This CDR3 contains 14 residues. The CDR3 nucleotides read TGTGCCAGCGGCGAGGGGACAATGAACACTGAAGCTTTCTTT. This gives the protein CASGEGTMNTEAFF.

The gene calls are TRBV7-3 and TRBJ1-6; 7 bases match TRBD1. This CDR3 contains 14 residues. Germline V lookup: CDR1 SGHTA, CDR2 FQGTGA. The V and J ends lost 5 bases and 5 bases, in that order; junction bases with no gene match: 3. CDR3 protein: CASSQTGNNSPLHF. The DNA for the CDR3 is TGTGCCAGCAGCCAGACAGGGAATAATTCACCCCTCCACTTT.

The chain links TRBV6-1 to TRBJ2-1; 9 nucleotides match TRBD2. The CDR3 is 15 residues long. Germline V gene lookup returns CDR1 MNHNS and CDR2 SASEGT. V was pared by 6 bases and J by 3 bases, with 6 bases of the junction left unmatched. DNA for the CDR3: TGTGCCAGCAGGACCGGGACTAGCATCTACAATGAGCAGTTCTTC. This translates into CASRTGTSIYNEQFF.

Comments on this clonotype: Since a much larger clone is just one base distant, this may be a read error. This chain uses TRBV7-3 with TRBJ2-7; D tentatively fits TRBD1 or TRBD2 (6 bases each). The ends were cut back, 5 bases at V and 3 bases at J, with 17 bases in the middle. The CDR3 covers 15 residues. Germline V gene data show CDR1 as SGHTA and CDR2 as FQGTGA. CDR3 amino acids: CASSPGAGGIYEQYF. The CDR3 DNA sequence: TGTGCCAGCAGCCCAGGGGCTGGCGGGATCTACGAGCAGTACTTC.

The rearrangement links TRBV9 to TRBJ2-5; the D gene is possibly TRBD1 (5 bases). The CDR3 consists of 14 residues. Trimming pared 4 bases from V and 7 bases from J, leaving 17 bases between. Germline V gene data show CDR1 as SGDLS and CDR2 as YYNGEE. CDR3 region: CASSPGAFQGTQYF. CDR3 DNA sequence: TGTGCCAGCAGCCCAGGCGCCTTCCAGGGGACCCAGTACTTC.

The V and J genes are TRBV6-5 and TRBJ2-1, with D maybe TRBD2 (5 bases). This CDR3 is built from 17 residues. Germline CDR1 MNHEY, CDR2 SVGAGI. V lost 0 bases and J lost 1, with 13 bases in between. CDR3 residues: CASSYSGSAISYNEQFF. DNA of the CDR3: TGTGCCAGCAGTTACTCAGGGAGCGCTATTTCCTACAATGAGCAGTTCTTC.

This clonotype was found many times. The DNA for the CDR3 is TGTGCCTCAAACCAGGGGAACCCGAACACCGGGGAGCTGTTTTTT. It encodes CASNQGNPNTGELFF. V gene TRBV30 combines with J gene TRBJ2-2; the D gene is possibly TRBD1 (6 bases). The CDR3 length is 15 residues. Germline-derived CDR1 and CDR2 are GTSNPN and SVGIG (reference sequence). Trimming stripped 7 bases from V and 0 bases from J, with 15 bases between.

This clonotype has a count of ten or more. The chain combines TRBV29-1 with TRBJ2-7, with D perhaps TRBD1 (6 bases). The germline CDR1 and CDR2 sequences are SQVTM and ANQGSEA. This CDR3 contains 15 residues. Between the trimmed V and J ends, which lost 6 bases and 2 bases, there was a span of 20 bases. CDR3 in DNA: TGCAGCGTAGTTCCCCGAATAGACAGGACCTACGAGCAGTACTTC. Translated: CSVVPRIDRTYEQYF.

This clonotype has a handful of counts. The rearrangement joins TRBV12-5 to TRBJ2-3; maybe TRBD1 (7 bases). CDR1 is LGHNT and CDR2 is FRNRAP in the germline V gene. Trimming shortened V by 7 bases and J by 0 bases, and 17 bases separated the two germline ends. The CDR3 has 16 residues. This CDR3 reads CASARGDFLSTDTQYF. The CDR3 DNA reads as TGTGCTAGTGCCAGGGGGGACTTTCTAAGCACAGATACGCAGTATTTT. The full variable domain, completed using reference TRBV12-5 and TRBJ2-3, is DARVTQTPRHKVTEMGQEVTMRCQPILGHNTVFWYRQTMMQGLELLAYFRNRAPLDDSGMPKDRFSAEMPDATLATLKIQPSEPRDSAVYFCASARGDFLSTDTQYFGPGTRLTVL.

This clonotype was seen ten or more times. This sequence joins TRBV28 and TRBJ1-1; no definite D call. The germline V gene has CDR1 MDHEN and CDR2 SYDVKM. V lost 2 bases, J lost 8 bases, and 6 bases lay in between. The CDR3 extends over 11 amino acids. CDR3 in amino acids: CASSLGLEAFF. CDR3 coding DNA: TGTGCCAGCAGTTTAGGGTTAGAAGCTTTCTTT. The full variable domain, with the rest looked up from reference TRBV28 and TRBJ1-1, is DVKVTQSSRYLVKRTGEKVFLECVQDMDHENMFWYRQDPGLGLRLIYFSYDVKMKEKGDIPEGYSVSREKKERFSLILESASTNQTSMYLCASSLGLEAFFGQGTRLTVV.

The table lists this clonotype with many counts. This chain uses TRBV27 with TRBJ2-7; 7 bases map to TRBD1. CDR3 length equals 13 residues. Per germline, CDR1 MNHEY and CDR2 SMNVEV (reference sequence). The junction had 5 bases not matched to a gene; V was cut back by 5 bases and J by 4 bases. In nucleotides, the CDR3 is TGTGCCAGCAGTAAGAAGGGGGCTTACGAGCAGTACTTC. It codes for CASSKKGAYEQYF.

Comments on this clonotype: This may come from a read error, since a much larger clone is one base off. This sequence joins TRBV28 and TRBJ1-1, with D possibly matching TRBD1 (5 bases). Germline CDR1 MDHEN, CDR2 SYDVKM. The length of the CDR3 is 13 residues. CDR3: CAGGGRENTEASF. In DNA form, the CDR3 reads TGTGCCGGGGGAGGACGGGAGAACACTGAAGCTTCCTTT. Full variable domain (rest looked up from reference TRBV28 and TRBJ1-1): DVKVTQSSRYLVKRTGEKVFLECVQDMDHENMFWYRQDPGLGLRLIYFSYDVKMKEKGDIPEGYSVSREKKERFSLILESASTNQTSMYLCAGGGRENTEASFGQGTRLTVV.

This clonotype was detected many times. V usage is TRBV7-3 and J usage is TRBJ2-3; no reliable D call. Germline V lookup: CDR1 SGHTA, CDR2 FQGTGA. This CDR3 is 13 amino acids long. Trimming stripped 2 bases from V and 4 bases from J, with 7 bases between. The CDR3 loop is CASSLFVADTQYF. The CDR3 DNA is TGTGCCAGCAGCTTATTTGTCGCAGATACGCAGTATTTT. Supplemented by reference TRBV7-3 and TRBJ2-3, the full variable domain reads GAGVSQTPSNKVTEKGKYVELRCDPISGHTALYWYRQSLGQGPEFLIYFQGTGAADDSGLPNDRFFAVRPEGSVSTLKIQRTERGDSAVYLCASSLFVADTQYFGPGTRLTVL.

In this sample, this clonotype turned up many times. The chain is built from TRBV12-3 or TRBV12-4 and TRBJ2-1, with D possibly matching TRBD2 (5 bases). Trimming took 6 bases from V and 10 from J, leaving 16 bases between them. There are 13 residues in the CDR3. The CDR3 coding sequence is TGTGCCAGCAGCGTACCGGGATCCCAGGAGCAGTTCTTC. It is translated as CASSVPGSQEQFF.

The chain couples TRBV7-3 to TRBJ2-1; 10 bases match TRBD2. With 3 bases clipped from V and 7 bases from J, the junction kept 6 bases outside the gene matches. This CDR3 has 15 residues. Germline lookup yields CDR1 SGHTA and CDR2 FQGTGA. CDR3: CASSLGLASQNEQFF. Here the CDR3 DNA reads TGTGCCAGCAGCTTGGGACTAGCGTCGCAGAATGAGCAGTTCTTC.

This CDR3 is CSARFPGLEKLFF. CDR3 in DNA: TGCAGTGCTAGATTCCCGGGACTTGAAAAACTGTTTTTT. The chain combines TRBV20-1 with TRBJ1-4, with TRBD1 as a possible D gene (5 bases). The germline V and J ends were trimmed by 2 bases and 7 bases, with 11 bases remaining between them. The CDR3 sequence is 13 residues long. Germline values: CDR1 DFQATT, CDR2 SNEGSKA (reference sequence).

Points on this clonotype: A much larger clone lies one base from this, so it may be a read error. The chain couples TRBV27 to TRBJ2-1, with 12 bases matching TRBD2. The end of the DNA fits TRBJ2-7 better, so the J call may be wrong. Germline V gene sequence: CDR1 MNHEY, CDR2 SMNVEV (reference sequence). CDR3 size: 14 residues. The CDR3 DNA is TGTGCCAGCTTAAGACTAGCGGGAGTCAATGAGCAGTACTTC. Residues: CASLRLAGVNEQYF.

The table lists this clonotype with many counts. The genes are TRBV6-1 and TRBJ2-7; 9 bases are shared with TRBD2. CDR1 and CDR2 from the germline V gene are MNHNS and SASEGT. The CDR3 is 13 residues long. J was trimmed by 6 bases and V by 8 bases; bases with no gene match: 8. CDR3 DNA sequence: TGTGCCAGCTGGTCCGGGACTAGCCCCGAGCAGTACTTC. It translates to CASWSGTSPEQYF.

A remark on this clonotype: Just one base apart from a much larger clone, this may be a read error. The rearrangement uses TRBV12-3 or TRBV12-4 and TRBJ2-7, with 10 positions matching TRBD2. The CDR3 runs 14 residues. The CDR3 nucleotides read TGTGCCGGCAGTTCTTCTAGCGGGAGTTTTGAGCAGTACTTC. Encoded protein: CAGSSSSGSFEQYF.

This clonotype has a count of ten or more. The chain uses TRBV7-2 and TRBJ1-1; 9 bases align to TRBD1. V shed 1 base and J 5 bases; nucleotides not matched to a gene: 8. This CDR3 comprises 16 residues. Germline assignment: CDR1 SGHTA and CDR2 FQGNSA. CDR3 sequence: CASSLVGRQGGTEAFF. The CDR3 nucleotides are TGTGCCAGCAGCTTAGTAGGCCGACAGGGGGGGACTGAAGCTTTCTTT. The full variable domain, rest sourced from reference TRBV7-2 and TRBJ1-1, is GAGVSQSPSNKVTEKGKDVELRCDPISGHTALYWYRQSLGQGLEFLIYFQGNSAPDKSGLPSDRFSAERTGGSVSTLTIQRTQQEDSAVYLCASSLVGRQGGTEAFFGQGTRLTVV.

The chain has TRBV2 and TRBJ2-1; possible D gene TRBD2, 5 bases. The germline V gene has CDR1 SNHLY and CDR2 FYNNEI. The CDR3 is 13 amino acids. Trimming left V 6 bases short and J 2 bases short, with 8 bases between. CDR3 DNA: TGTGCCAGCAGCGGGGATACCTACAATGAGCAGTTCTTC. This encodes CASSGDTYNEQFF. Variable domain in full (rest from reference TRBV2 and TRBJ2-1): EPEVTQTPSHQVTQMGQEVILRCVPISNHLYFYWYRQILGQKVEFLVSFYNNEISEKSEIFDDQFSVERPDGSNFTLKIRSTKLEDSAMYFCASSGDTYNEQFFGPGTRLTVL.

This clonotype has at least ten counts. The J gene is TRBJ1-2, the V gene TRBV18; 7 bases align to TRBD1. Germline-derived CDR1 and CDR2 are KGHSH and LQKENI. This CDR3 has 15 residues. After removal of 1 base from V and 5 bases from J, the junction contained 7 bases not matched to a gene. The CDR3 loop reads CASSPQDTGVYGYTF. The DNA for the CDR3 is TGTGCCAGCTCACCACAGGATACAGGGGTATATGGCTACACCTTC. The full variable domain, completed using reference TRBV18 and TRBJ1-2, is NAGVMQNPRHLVRRRGQEARLRCSPMKGHSHVYWYRQLPEEGLKFMVYLQKENIIDESGMPKERFSAEFPKEGPSILRIQQVVRGDSAAYFCASSPQDTGVYGYTFGSGTRLTVV.

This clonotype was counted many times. CDR3 coding DNA: TGTGCCAGCAGTTACCAGGGCAGGGGGGATGAGCAGTTCTTC. The encoded protein is CASSYQGRGDEQFF. The chain has TRBV6-1 and TRBJ2-1; TRBD1 might be the D (7 bases). The V gene's germline CDR1 is MNHNS and CDR2 SASEGT. V lost 5 bases and J 8 bases, leaving 16 bases between the germline ends. The CDR3 is 14 amino acids.